This entry describes one T cell receptor (beta chain). Its specificity is unknown. The entry originates in a study of CD8+ T cells in alopecia areata. Study-level background: In an open-label trial, patients got 5 to 10 mg tofacitinib twice daily. Severity was scored as percentage of affected scalp area in treated patients.

Overall study findings and caveats: An increase in clonality over normal scalp was evident in lesional scalp, especially alopecia totalis/universalis.

Per the germline V gene, CDR1 is LGHNA and CDR2 is YNFKEQ. V was trimmed by 4 bases and J by 6 bases, leaving 16 bases between them. The CDR3 sequence is 14 residues long. Sequencing relied on a cDNA template that was reverse transcribed from extracted RNA. Sequencing used immunoSEQ multiplex PCR; TCRdb keeps in-frame clones, though not all of them. The sample includes roughly 110,000 clones, roughly 56% of them seen just once. The treatment: oral pan-JAK inhibitor, 5-10 mg twice daily. PBMCs, the starting material, were the source of sorted CD4+ and CD8+ T cells. The sample in question was CD4+ T cells sorted from blood, obtained at week 24, from a patient treated with tofacitinib. V is TRBV4-2 and J is TRBJ2-7, with D possibly TRBD2 on 5 matching bases. The source of this sequence is a human donor with alopecia areata. The DNA of the CDR3 is TGTGCCAGCAGCCCCCTCGAGGTGGGGAGCGAGCAGTACTTC. This codes for CASSPLEVGSEQYF.